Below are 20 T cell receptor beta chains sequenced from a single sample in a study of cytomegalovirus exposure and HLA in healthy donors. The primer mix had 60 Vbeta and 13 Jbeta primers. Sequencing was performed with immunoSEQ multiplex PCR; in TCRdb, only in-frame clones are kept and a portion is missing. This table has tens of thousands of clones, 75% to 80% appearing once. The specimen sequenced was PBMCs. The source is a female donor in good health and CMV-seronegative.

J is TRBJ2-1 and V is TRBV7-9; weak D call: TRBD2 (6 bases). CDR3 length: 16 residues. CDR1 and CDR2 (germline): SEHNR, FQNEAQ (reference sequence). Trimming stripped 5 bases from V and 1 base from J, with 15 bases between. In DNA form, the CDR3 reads TGTGCCAGCAGCGGTGTTAGCGGTAGGTCCTACAATGAGCAGTTCTTC. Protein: CASSGVSGRSYNEQFF.

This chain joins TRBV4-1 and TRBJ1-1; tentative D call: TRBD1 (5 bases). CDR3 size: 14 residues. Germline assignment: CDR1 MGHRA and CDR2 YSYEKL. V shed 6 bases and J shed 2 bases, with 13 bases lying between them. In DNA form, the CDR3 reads TGCGCCAGCAGAGGGGTATTGTATAACACTGAAGCTTTCTTT. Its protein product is CASRGVLYNTEAFF.

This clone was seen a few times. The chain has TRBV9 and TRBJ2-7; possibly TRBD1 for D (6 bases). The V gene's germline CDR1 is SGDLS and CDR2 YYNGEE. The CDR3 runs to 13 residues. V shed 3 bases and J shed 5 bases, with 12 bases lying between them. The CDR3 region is CASSDGRGNEQYF. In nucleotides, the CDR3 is TGTGCCAGCAGCGACGGCAGGGGTAACGAGCAGTACTTC.

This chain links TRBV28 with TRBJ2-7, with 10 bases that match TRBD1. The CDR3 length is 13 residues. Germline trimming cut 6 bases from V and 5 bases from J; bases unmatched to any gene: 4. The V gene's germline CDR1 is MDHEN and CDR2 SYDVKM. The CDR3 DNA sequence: TGTGCCAGCAGGGACAGGGGGGGACACGAGCAGTACTTC. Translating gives CASRDRGGHEQYF.

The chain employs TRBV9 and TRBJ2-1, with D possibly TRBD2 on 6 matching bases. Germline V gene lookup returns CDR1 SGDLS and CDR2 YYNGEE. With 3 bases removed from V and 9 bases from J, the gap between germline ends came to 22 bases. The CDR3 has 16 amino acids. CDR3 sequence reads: CASSAPGLRVSGEQFF. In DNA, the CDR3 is TGTGCCAGCAGCGCCCCGGGACTCCGGGTCTCGGGTGAGCAGTTCTTC.

Here the CDR3 DNA reads TGTGCCAGCAGTGAATGGCTTGACTCCACAGATACGCAGTATTTT. It translates to CASSEWLDSTDTQYF. This chain connects TRBV2 to TRBJ2-3, with D unresolved. The CDR3 covers 15 residues. The germline V gene has CDR1 SNHLY and CDR2 FYNNEI. The V end lost 2 bases, the J end lost 2 bases, and 11 bases lay between the germline ends. Using reference TRBV2 and TRBJ2-3 for the parts outside the CDR3, the full variable domain is EPEVTQTPSHQVTQMGQEVILRCVPISNHLYFYWYRQILGQKVEFLVSFYNNEISEKSEIFDDQFSVERPDGSNFTLKIRSTKLEDSAMYFCASSEWLDSTDTQYFGPGTRLTVL.

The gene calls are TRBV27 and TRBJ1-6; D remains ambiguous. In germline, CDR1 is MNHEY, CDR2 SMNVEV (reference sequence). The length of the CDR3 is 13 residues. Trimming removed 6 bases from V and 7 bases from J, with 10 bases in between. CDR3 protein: CASRRSDNSPLHF. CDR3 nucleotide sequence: TGTGCCAGCAGACGAAGCGACAATTCACCCCTCCACTTT.

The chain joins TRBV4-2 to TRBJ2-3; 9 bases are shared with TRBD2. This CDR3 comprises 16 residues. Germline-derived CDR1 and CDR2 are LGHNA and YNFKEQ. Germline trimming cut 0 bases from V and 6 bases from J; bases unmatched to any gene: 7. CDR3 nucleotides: TGTGCCAGCAGCCAAGATGGCGGGGGGGCCGTGGATACGCAGTATTTT. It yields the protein CASSQDGGGAVDTQYF.

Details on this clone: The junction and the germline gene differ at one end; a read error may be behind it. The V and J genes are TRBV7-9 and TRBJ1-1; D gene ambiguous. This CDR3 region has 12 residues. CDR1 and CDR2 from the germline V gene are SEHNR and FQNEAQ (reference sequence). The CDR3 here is CSSSLTDTEAFF. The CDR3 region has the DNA TGTTCCAGCAGCTTAACAGACACTGAAGCTTTCTTT.

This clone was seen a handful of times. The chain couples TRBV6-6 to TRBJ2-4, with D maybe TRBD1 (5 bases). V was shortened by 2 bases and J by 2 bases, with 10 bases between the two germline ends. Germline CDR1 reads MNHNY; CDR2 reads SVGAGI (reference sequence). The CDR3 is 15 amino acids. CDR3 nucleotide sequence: TGTGCCAGCAGTTACGGGGCCGGATCCAAAAACATTCAGTACTTC. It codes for CASSYGAGSKNIQYF.

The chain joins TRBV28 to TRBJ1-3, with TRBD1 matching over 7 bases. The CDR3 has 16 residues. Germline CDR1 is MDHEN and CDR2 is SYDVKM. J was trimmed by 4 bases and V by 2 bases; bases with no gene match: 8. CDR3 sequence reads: CASSLPLPTGGNTIYF. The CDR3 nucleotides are TGTGCCAGCAGTTTACCCCTTCCGACAGGGGGAAACACCATATATTTT.

CDR3 sequence (DNA): TGTGCCAGCATTGGAACAGGATCCTACAATGAGCAGTTCTTC. Translating gives CASIGTGSYNEQFF. The rearrangement links TRBV6-6 to TRBJ2-1, with TRBD1 as a possible D gene (5 bases). CDR3 size: 14 residues. Trimming took 7 bases from V and 1 from J, leaving 11 bases between them. Germline CDR1 is MNHNY and CDR2 is SVGAGI (reference sequence).

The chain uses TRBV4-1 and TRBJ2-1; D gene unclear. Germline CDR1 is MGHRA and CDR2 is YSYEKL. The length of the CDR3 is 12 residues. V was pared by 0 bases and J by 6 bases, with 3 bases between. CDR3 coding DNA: TGCGCCAGCAGCCAAGAGGCCAATGAGCAGTTCTTC. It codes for CASSQEANEQFF.

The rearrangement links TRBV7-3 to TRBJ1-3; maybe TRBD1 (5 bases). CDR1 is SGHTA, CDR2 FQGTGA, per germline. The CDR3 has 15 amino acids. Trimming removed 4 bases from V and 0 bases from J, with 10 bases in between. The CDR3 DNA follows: TGTGCCAGCAGCTCCTCGGACACCTCTGGAAACACCATATATTTT. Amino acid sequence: CASSSSDTSGNTIYF.

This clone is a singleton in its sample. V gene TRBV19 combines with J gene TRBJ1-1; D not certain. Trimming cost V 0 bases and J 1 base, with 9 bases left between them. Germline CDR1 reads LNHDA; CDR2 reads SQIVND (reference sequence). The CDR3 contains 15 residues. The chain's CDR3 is CASSIDPAENTEAFF. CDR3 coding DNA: TGTGCCAGTAGTATAGACCCCGCGGAGAACACTGAAGCTTTCTTT.

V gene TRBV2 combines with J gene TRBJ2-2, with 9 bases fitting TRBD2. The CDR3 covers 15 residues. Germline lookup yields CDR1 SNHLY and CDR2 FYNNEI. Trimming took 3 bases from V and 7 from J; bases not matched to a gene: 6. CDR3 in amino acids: CASSDKAGGNGELFF. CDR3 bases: TGTGCCAGCAGTGATAAAGCGGGGGGTAACGGGGAGCTGTTTTTT.

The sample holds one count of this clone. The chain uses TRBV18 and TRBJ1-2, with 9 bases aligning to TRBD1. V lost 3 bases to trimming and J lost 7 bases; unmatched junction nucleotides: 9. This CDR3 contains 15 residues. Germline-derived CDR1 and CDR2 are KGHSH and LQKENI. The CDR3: CASSPLGDRVTGYTF. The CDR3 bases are TGTGCCAGCTCACCTTTGGGGGACAGGGTGACTGGCTACACCTTC.

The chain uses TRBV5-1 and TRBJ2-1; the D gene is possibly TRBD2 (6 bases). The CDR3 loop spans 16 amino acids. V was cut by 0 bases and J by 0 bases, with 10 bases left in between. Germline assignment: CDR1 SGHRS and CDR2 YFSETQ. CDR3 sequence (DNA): TGCGCCAGCAGCTTGGGGGACTGGAGCTCCTACAATGAGCAGTTCTTC. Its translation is CASSLGDWSSYNEQFF.

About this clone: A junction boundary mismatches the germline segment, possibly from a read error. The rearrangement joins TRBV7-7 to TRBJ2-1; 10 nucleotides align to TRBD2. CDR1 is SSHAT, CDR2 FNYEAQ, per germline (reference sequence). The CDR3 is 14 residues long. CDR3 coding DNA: TGTGCTAGCAACGGACTAGCGGCCTACAATGAGCAGTTCTTC. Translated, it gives CASNGLAAYNEQFF. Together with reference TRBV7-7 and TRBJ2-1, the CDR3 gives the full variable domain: GAGVSQSPRYKVTKRGQDVTLRCDPISSHATLYWYQQALGQGPEFLTYFNYEAQPDKSGLPSDRFSAERPEGSISTLTIQRTEQRDSAMYRCASNGLAAYNEQFFGPGTRLTVL.

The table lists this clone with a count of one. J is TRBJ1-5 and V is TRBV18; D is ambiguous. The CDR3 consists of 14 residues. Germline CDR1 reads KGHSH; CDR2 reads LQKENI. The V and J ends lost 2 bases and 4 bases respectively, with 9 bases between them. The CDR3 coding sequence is TGTGCCAGCTCACCAGATGGCAGAAATCAGCCCCAGCATTTT. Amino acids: CASSPDGRNQPQHF.